A single sample is the source of the 18 T cell receptor beta chains below, sequenced in a study of CD8+CD57+ T cells in acquired aplastic anemia. Sequencing involved patients with CD8+CD57+ cell expansion previously shown by flow cytometry. TCR beta VDJ and CDR3 profiling used genomic DNA as template. Each CDR3 protein gets one entry after TCRdb re-called the reads with MiXCR. The sample yields 200,000 to 250,000 distinct CDR3 sequences, about half seen once. Source material: sorted CD4+, CD8+, or CD8+CD57+ T cells (not recorded which) from PBMCs. These receptors originate from a human donor with aplastic anemia.

Details on this clonotype: The junction does not match germline at one end; this may be a read error. The V call is TRBV12-3 or TRBV12-4, the J call TRBJ2-2, with 10 bases identical to TRBD1. The CDR3 has 16 amino acids. This CDR3 is CAISEGQGTGSGELFF. CDR3 nucleotides: TGTGCCATCAGTGAGGGACAGGGGACAGGCAGCGGGGAGCTGTTTTTT.

This clonotype was seen more than once but under ten times. The chain combines TRBV12-5 with TRBJ2-2, with 7 positions matching TRBD2. The CDR3 contains 16 residues. The ends lost 0 bases at V and 1 base at J; junction bases unmatched: 2. Germline lookup yields CDR1 LGHNT and CDR2 FRNRAP. The DNA of the CDR3 is TGTGCTAGTGGTTTGGTAGTAGCGGGGAACACCGGGGAGCTGTTTTTT. Translated: CASGLVVAGNTGELFF.

In DNA, the CDR3 is TGTGCCAGCAGTCCAATCGGGTCGGGTTCACCCCTCCACTTT. Its translation: CASSPIGSGSPLHF. The chain uses TRBV7-9 and TRBJ1-6; D uncertain. V was trimmed by 6 bases and J by 9 bases, leaving 15 bases between them. Germline V gene lookup returns CDR1 SEHNR and CDR2 FQNEAQ (reference sequence). This CDR3 contains 14 residues.

This clonotype was seen only a few times. The genes are TRBV6-1 and TRBJ1-3; the D gene is possibly TRBD1 (5 bases). CDR3 size: 16 residues. Trimming cost V 2 bases and J 3 bases, with 14 bases left between them. Germline CDR1 and CDR2: MNHNS and SASEGT. The CDR3 coding sequence is TGTGCCAGCAGTGAATATCTGGGGGTGGGTGGAAACACCATATATTTT. Encoded protein: CASSEYLGVGGNTIYF.

J is TRBJ1-3 and V is TRBV3-1, with D unclear. V shed 0 bases and J shed 0 bases, with 6 bases lying between them. Germline V lookup: CDR1 LGHDT, CDR2 YNNKEL (reference sequence). The CDR3 sequence is 15 residues long. CDR3 sequence (DNA): TGTGCCAGCAGCCAAGAGAGTGTCTCTGGAAACACCATATATTTT. It yields the protein CASSQESVSGNTIYF.

The genes are TRBV10-3 and TRBJ1-1; no firm D call. V lost 4 bases and J lost 2, with 11 bases in between. Germline V gene data show CDR1 as ENHRY and CDR2 as SYGVKD. This CDR3 comprises 14 residues. The CDR3 loop is CAISVEGRNTEAFF. Here the CDR3 DNA reads TGTGCCATCAGTGTTGAGGGTCGTAACACTGAAGCTTTCTTT.

This clonotype was observed a few times. This chain joins TRBV7-9 and TRBJ2-1; D is unclear. Germline CDR1 is SEHNR and CDR2 is FQNEAQ (reference sequence). This CDR3 spans 15 amino acids. Trimming pared 5 bases from V and 5 bases from J, leaving 16 bases between. CDR3 nucleotides: TGTGCCAGCAGCACCCATTTTTCTGTCCACAATGAGCAGTTCTTC. This codes for CASSTHFSVHNEQFF.

This clonotype was counted ten times or more. CDR3 amino acids: CASSTHFAGALTSTDTQYF. The CDR3 bases are TGTGCCAGCAGCACGCACTTCGCGGGGGCCCTTACTAGCACAGATACGCAGTATTTT. The J gene is TRBJ2-3, the V gene TRBV11-2, with D possibly matching TRBD2 (7 bases). CDR1 is SGHAT and CDR2 is FQNNGV in the germline V gene. The germline V and J ends were trimmed by 5 bases and 0 bases, with 24 bases remaining between them. The CDR3 covers 19 residues.

CDR3 sequence: CSAPQTVRSADTQYF. The CDR3 nucleotides are TGCAGTGCTCCACAGACAGTTCGCTCCGCAGATACGCAGTATTTT. V gene TRBV20-1 combines with J gene TRBJ2-3, with D tentatively TRBD1 (5 bases). V dropped 5 bases and J dropped 4 bases, with 19 bases sitting between them. This CDR3 is built from 15 residues. Germline assignment: CDR1 DFQATT and CDR2 SNEGSKA (reference sequence).

As to this clonotype: The missing conserved phenylalanine or tryptophan at the end of this CDR3 makes a read error likely. This chain joins TRBV7-3 and TRBJ2-3, with D uncertain. There are 13 residues in the CDR3. Germline V gene data show CDR1 as SGHTA and CDR2 as FQGTGA. Trimming pared 6 bases from V and 5 bases from J, leaving 12 bases between. CDR3 coding DNA: TGTGCCAGCAGTGAAATTGAGGAAGATACGCAGTATTCT. It encodes CASSEIEEDTQYS.

This clonotype was recorded at least ten times. The gene calls are TRBV2 and TRBJ2-5; 7 nucleotides align to TRBD2. The germline V gene encodes CDR1 SNHLY and CDR2 FYNNEI. V gave up 10 bases and J gave up 2 bases; unmatched junction bases: 13. The CDR3 length is 15 residues. In nucleotides, the CDR3 is TGTGCCATCACAGGAGGGCGGGGGACTCAAGAGACCCAGTACTTC. It codes for CAITGGRGTQETQYF. Based on the CDR3 plus reference TRBV2 and TRBJ2-5, the full variable domain is EPEVTQTPSHQVTQMGQEVILRCVPISNHLYFYWYRQILGQKVEFLVSFYNNEISEKSEIFDDQFSVERPDGSNFTLKIRSTKLEDSAMYFCAITGGRGTQETQYFGPGTRLLVL.

J is TRBJ2-3 and V is TRBV29-1; 15 bases are a match to TRBD2. From germline, CDR1 is SQVTM and CDR2 ANQGSEA. Germline trimming cut 4 bases from V and 3 bases from J; bases unmatched to any gene: 8. This CDR3 comprises 17 residues. The CDR3 coding sequence is TGCAGCGTTGGGACTAGCGGGGGGGCGGTTAGAACAGATACGCAGTATTTT. Protein sequence: CSVGTSGGAVRTDTQYF.

The sample holds one count of this clonotype. The chain couples TRBV10-1 to TRBJ1-6; D gene unclear. The germline CDR1 and CDR2 sequences are WNHNN and SYGVQD (reference sequence). The V end lost 3 bases, the J end lost 8 bases, and 8 bases lay between the germline ends. This CDR3 is built from 13 residues. CDR3 protein: CASSDTLYSPLHF. CDR3 coding DNA: TGCGCCAGCAGTGATACTCTTTATTCACCCCTCCACTTT.

The chain has TRBV29-1 and TRBJ2-7; D is possibly TRBD2 (5 bases). Per germline, CDR1 SQVTM and CDR2 ANQGSEA. Deletions cut 0 bases from V and 7 bases from J, with 7 bases between. The CDR3 is made up of 11 amino acids. CDR3 loop: CSVEDRGEQYF. The CDR3 DNA reads as TGCAGCGTTGAAGATCGGGGAGAGCAGTACTTC.

This chain uses TRBV9 with TRBJ2-1; TRBD2 matches 9 bases. Germline V gene lookup returns CDR1 SGDLS and CDR2 YYNGEE. CDR3 size: 22 residues. After removal of 4 bases from V and 8 bases from J, the junction contained 31 bases not matched to a gene. CDR3 DNA sequence: TGTGCCAGCAGCTTAGAACTCGGTGGGGGGACGGGCGGGGGGGCAATTCCCTATGAGCAGTTCTTC. This gives the protein CASSLELGGGTGGGAIPYEQFF.

This clonotype was seen more than once but under ten times. The chain recombines TRBV19 with TRBJ1-5; unclear D gene. CDR1 and CDR2 (germline): LNHDA, SQIVND (reference sequence). The CDR3 extends over 13 amino acids. V was pared by 3 bases and J by 10 bases, with 13 bases between. The CDR3 DNA reads TGTGCCAGTAGTATGATACCGGGGAGTCCCCAGCATTTT. Its protein product is CASSMIPGSPQHF.

This clonotype was observed a handful of times. The V call is TRBV2, the J call TRBJ1-2, with D hard to call. V was trimmed by 6 bases and J by 4 bases, leaving 12 bases between them. The CDR3 sequence is 13 residues long. The germline gives CDR1 SNHLY, CDR2 FYNNEI. CDR3 loop: CASSLASAYGYTF. CDR3 nucleotide sequence: TGTGCCAGCAGCTTGGCGTCAGCCTATGGCTACACCTTC.

There are a few counts of this clonotype. The chain carries TRBV2 and TRBJ1-6; tentative D call: TRBD1 (5 bases). The CDR3 runs 14 residues. CDR1 is SNHLY and CDR2 is FYNNEI in the germline V gene. The V end lost 8 bases, the J end lost 5 bases, and 13 bases lay between the germline ends. The CDR3 sequence: CASRGTADNSPLHF. DNA for the CDR3: TGTGCCAGCCGTGGGACTGCCGATAATTCACCCCTCCACTTT.